This T cell receptor beta chain was captured by sequencing in a study of T-cell memory formation after mild COVID-19. For the study at large: Clustering of TCRs was largely donor specific. Notes on the study in general: CD4+ contracting clones lay mainly in CM and EM, CD8+ ones in EMRA. Still unconfirmed is whether the second-wave clones peaking on day 37 recognized SARS-CoV-2. Balance between CD4 and CD8 was seen in clones contracting day 15 to 85, and a CD4+ lean was seen in later expanders.

Germline V gene sequence: CDR1 ENHRY, CDR2 SYGVKD. The CDR3 is made up of 14 amino acids. With 8 bases removed from V and 1 base from J, the gap between germline ends came to 13 bases. Via MiXCR, TCRdb re-called the 5' RACE reads, giving one row per CDR3 protein. This table has some 120,000 distinct CDR3 sequences, about 16% appearing once. On this clonotype itself: The antigen remains undetermined.

This chain links TRBV10-3 with TRBJ2-3, with a weak D call TRBD2 (6 bases). Material for sequencing was PBMCs or a T cell subset sorted from them (not recorded which). The origin of this receptor is an adult woman who had mild COVID-19 (a few samples of this study predate the infection). Cell type and time point are not known. The CDR3: CAIRRDSGTDTQYF. The CDR3 bases are TGTGCCATCCGGCGGGACTCAGGCACAGATACGCAGTATTTT.